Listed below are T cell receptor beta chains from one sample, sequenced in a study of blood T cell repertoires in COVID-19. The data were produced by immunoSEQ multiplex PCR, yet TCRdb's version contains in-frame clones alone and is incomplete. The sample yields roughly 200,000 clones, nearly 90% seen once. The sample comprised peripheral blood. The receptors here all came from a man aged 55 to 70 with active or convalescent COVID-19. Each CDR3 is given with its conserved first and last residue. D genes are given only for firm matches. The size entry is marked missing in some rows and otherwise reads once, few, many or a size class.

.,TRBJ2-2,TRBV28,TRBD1,TGTGCCAGCAGTCACAGGGGAACCGGGGAGCTGTTTTTT,CASSHRGTGELFF
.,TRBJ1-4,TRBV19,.,TGTGCCAGTGGGCTGTTTGCGACGGCTAATGAAAAACTGTTTTTT,CASGLFATANEKLFF
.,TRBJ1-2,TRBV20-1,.,TGCAGTGCTAGTCTCCAGAACAGGGGCTACACCTTC,CSASLQNRGYTF
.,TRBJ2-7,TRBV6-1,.,TGTGCCAGCAGTGAAGAACAGTGGGGGGTTTCCTACGAGCAGTACTTC,CASSEEQWGVSYEQYF
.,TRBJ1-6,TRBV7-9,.,TGTGCCAGCAGCCTGGGGGCGGCAGATAATTCACCCCTCCACTTT,CASSLGAADNSPLHF
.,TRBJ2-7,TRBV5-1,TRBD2,TGCGCCAGCAGCTTGTGGGCGGGGGGGCTCCACGAGCAGTACTTC,CASSLWAGGLHEQYF
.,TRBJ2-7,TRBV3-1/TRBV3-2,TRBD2,TGTGCCAGCAGCCAGTGGGGACTAGCGGATGCCTACGAGCAGTACTTC,CASSQWGLADAYEQYF
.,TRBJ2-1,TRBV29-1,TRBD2,TGCAGCGCACCTCGACTAGCGGGGTCCGATTACAATGAGCAGTTCTTC,CSAPRLAGSDYNEQFF
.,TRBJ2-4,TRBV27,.,TGTGCCAGCAGTTTCGCGGGGCTCGGGAAAAACATTCAGTACTTC,CASSFAGLGKNIQYF
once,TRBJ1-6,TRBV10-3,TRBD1,TGTGCCATCAGACACGGACAGGCGACAAGTTCACCCCTCCACTTT,CAIRHGQATSSPLHF
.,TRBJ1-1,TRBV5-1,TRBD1,TGCGCCAGCAGCTTGGGCGGACAGGGCAGCGGAACTGAAGCTTTCTTT,CASSLGGQGSGTEAFF
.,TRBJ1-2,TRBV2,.,TGTGCCAGCAGCCCGTCCCCGTATGGCTACACCTTC,CASSPSPYGYTF
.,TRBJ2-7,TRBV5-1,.,TGCGCCAGCAGCTTGGTGGGGGGTGCATCCTACGAGCAGTACTTC,CASSLVGGASYEQYF
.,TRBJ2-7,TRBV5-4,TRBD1,TGTGCCAGCAGCTCCAAACAGGGGGTCTCCTACGAGCAGTACTTC,CASSSKQGVSYEQYF
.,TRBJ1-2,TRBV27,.,TGTGCCAGCAGTTTACCCCTGTTCAACTATGGCTACACCTTC,CASSLPLFNYGYTF
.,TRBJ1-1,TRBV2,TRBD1,TGTGCCAGCACGGGGACAGGGTTCGGCACTGAAGCTTTCTTT,CASTGTGFGTEAFF
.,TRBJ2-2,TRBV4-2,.,TGTGCCAGCAGCCCCAGGGGAGTGAACACCGGGGAGCTGTTTTTT,CASSPRGVNTGELFF
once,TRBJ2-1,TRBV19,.,TGTGCCAGTACGTTCCTCGGTGAGCAGTTCTTC,CASTFLGEQFF
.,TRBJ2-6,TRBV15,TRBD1,TGTGCCACCAGCAGAGCAAGACAGGGTGCATCTGGGGCCAACGTCCTGACTTTC,CATSRARQGASGANVLTF
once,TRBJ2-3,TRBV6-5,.,TGTGCCAGCAGTTATACAGCTTCTAGCACAGATACGCAGTATTTT,CASSYTASSTDTQYF
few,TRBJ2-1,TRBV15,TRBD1,TGTGCCACCAGGGACAGGGGGTCGTGGGAGCAGTTCTTC,CATRDRGSWEQFF
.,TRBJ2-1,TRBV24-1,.,TGTGCCACCAGTGATACAATCCAGGGGTTTTCCTACAATGAGCAGTTCTTC,CATSDTIQGFSYNEQFF
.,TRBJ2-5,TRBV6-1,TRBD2,TGTGCCAGCAGTGAATGGGGTAGCGGGGGACCCAAGAAGACCCAGTACTTC,CASSEWGSGGPKKTQYF
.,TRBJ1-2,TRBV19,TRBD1,TGTGCCAGTCGGGGGTCGAACAGGGGGCGCGACTATGGCTACACCTTC,CASRGSNRGRDYGYTF
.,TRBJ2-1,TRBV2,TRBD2,TGTGCCAGCACCAGGGAGGGCCACAATGAGCAGTTCTTC,CASTREGHNEQFF
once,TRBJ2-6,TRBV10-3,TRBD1,TGTGCCATCAGTGGAGGACAGGGGGACTCCGGGGCCAACGTCCTGACTTTC,CAISGGQGDSGANVLTF
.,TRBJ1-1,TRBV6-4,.,TGTGCCAGCAGTGGGGCGACTGAAGCTTTCTTT,CASSGATEAFF
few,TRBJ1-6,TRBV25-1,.,TGTGCCAGCAGCAGGGAGGTTAATTCACCCCTCCACTTT,CASSREVNSPLHF
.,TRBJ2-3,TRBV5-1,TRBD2,TGCGCCAGCAGCTCGCAGTCCGGGACTAGTACGCAGTATTTT,CASSSQSGTSTQYF
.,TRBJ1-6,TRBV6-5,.,TGTGCCAGCAGTTATAGGGGGGGAGGTGATTCACCCCTCCACTTT,CASSYRGGGDSPLHF
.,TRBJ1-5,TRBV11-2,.,TGTGCCACCCCCCAATGGGGCGCCCGCGTCAATCAGCCCCAGCATTTT,CATPQWGARVNQPQHF
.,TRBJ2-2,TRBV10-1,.,TGCGCCAGCACTCCGGGACATTACACCGGGGAGCTGTTTTTT,CASTPGHYTGELFF
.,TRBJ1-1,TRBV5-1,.,TGCGCCAGCAGCTGGGGCGGGGGATTGAACACTGAAGCTTTCTTT,CASSWGGGLNTEAFF
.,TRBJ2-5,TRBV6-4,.,TGTGCCAGCAGATTCAACAGGGACGAGACCCAGTACTTC,CASRFNRDETQYF
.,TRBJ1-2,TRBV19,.,TGTGCCAGTAGTCCTAGCCACTTCATCTATGGCTACACCTTC,CASSPSHFIYGYTF
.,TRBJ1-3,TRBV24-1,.,TGTGCCACCAGTGACCCCGGACAAAACTCTGGAAACACCATATATTTT,CATSDPGQNSGNTIYF
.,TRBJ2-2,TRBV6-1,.,TGTGCCAGCAGTGAAGCCTCAGGACACACGAACACCGGGGAGCTGTTTTTT,CASSEASGHTNTGELFF
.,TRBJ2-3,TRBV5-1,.,TGCGCCAGCAGCCTGTGGACAGCATCCAGTAGCACAGATACGCAGTATTTT,CASSLWTASSSTDTQYF
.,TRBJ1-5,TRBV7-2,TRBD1,TGTGCCAGCAGCTTCTCGACAGGGCGGAACCAGCCCCAGCATTTT,CASSFSTGRNQPQHF
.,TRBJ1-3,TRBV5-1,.,TGCGCCAGCAGCCCAACCCCCCCAACAGGGACCTCTGGAAACACCATATATTTT,CASSPTPPTGTSGNTIYF
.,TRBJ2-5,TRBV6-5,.,TGTGCCAGCAGTTACTCGGAGGGCGGAGAGACCCAGTACTTC,CASSYSEGGETQYF
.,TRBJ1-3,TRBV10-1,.,TGCGCCAGCAGTGAGTCCGGGAGGGGGGACCAAAACTCTGGAAACACCATATATTTT,CASSESGRGDQNSGNTIYF
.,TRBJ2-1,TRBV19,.,TGTGCCAGTAGCCTGGACTGGGGATACAATGAGCAGTTCTTC,CASSLDWGYNEQFF
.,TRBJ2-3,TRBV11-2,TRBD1,TGTGCCAGCAGCCCCTGGACAGGACCGAGCACAGATACGCAGTATTTT,CASSPWTGPSTDTQYF